The source of this T cell receptor beta chain is a study of T cell repertoires in cytomegalovirus infection. The overall study: Public TCR beta signatures indicated both CMV infection and matching HLA type. Findings and limits, study-wide: CMV-specific TCR beta clonotypes restricted by HLA-C were the ones dominating the ex vivo response. Summed frequency of shared TCR beta families picked out CMV carriers who also had the relevant HLA.

This clonotype was recorded at least ten times. Its matching antigen is unknown. TCRdb reprocessed the reads via MiXCR and lists one record per CDR3 protein. Of almost 500,000 distinct CDR3 sequences listed, 11% are singletons. CDR1 is MNHEY, CDR2 SMNVEV, per germline (reference sequence). CDR3 size: 14 residues. V shed 5 bases and J shed 6 bases, with 13 bases lying between them. This sequence originates from a human donor in good health (CMV status not recorded). Some clones in this sample may be carry-over from other donors' samples. The specimen sequenced was PBMCs. The rearrangement links TRBV27 to TRBJ2-2; maybe TRBD2 (5 bases). This chain's CDR3 is CASSPDGGPGELFF. The CDR3 DNA sequence: TGTGCCAGCAGTCCCGACGGAGGCCCCGGGGAGCTGTTTTTT.